The present T cell receptor (beta chain) was sequenced within a study of blood T cell repertoires in COVID-19. Clones were read by immunoSEQ multiplex PCR, and TCRdb kept only the in-frame ones, dropping some. The sample has about 63,000 clones, about 81% seen once. This clone was counted a single time. The CDR3 is 15 residues long. Germline V gene sequence: CDR1 LNHDA, CDR2 SQIVND (reference sequence). The V and J ends lost 7 bases and 5 bases, in that order; junction bases with no gene match: 11. This rearrangement joins TRBV19 to TRBJ2-1; the match to TRBD2 covers 7 bases. The sample comprised peripheral blood. This sequence originates from a man aged 55-75 years with COVID-19, enrolled during active disease. For the CDR3, the DNA is TGTGCCAGTACCCCCCCCCGGCGGGGGAACAATGAGCAGTTCTTC. The encoded protein is CASTPPRRGNNEQFF.